A single sample is the source of the 18 T cell receptor beta chains below, sequenced in a study of T cells after yellow fever vaccination. TCRdb fed the 5' RACE reads into MiXCR, producing one record per CDR3 protein. Of some 560,000 distinct CDR3 sequences in the sample, around 16% were seen once. The sequenced sample was PBMCs, obtained 4 to 6 days after the first yellow fever vaccination. The origin of the receptors is a young man who received the YFV17D yellow fever vaccine.

The rearrangement uses TRBV6-1 and TRBJ1-1; 9 nucleotides match TRBD1. Germline loops: CDR1 MNHNS, CDR2 SASEGT. Trimming took 8 bases from V and 3 from J; bases not matched to a gene: 7. The length of the CDR3 is 14 residues. The CDR3 coding sequence is TGTGCCAGCTCACGACAGGGGGGTTACACTGAAGCTTTCTTT. Its translation: CASSRQGGYTEAFF.

This clonotype has just a few counts. The J gene is TRBJ2-1, the V gene TRBV6-4, with D unresolved. The CDR3 contains 15 residues. Trimming stripped 0 bases from V and 0 bases from J, with 6 bases between. Germline CDR1 MRHNA, CDR2 SNTAGT. CDR3 nucleotides: TGTGCCAGCAGTGACTCATGGACCTCCTACAATGAGCAGTTCTTC. This sequence encodes CASSDSWTSYNEQFF.

The chain has TRBV3-1 and TRBJ1-6; the D is unclear. Trimming took 5 bases from V and 8 from J, leaving 10 bases between them. The CDR3 spans 13 residues. CDR1 and CDR2 (germline): LGHDT, YNNKEL (reference sequence). The DNA for the CDR3 is TGTGCCAGCAGCTCCCGACTAGATTCACCCCTCCACTTT. Its protein product is CASSSRLDSPLHF.

The chain combines TRBV20-1 with TRBJ1-6; D is possibly TRBD1 (6 bases). Germline V gene data show CDR1 as DFQATT and CDR2 as SNEGSKA (reference sequence). Trimming removed 1 base at V and 9 bases at J, with 10 bases between. The CDR3 runs 13 residues. CDR3 residues: CSARGGAGSPLHF. In DNA, the CDR3 is TGCAGTGCTAGAGGGGGGGCTGGTTCACCCCTCCACTTT.

CDR3 DNA: TGTGCCAGCAGCCTCACCCAGGGGCTGGGAGATACGCAGTATTTT. It specifies CASSLTQGLGDTQYF. The chain recombines TRBV7-2 with TRBJ2-3; D is perhaps TRBD1 (6 bases). The CDR3 contains 15 residues. CDR1 is SGHTA, CDR2 FQGNSA, per germline. Trimming pared 5 bases from V and 5 bases from J, leaving 17 bases between.

This clonotype was detected only a few times. The rearrangement links TRBV12-3 or TRBV12-4 to TRBJ2-2; D gene unclear. The CDR3 spans 15 residues. The V end was cut by 0 bases, the J end by 1 base, with 6 bases between. The DNA for the CDR3 is TGTGCCAGCAGTTTAGCGGCACAGAACACCGGGGAGCTGTTTTTT. Its translation: CASSLAAQNTGELFF.

A single count supports this clonotype. The CDR3 DNA reads TGTGCCAGCAGTTACATGGGACCGGTCTACGAGCAGTACTTC. This gives the protein CASSYMGPVYEQYF. The chain is built from TRBV6-5 and TRBJ2-7; D may correspond to TRBD1 or TRBD2 (5 bases each). The CDR3 extends over 14 amino acids. V was cut by 2 bases and J by 3 bases, with 11 bases left in between. CDR1 and CDR2 from the germline V gene are MNHEY and SVGAGI.

The chain joins TRBV7-3 to TRBJ2-3, with 10 nucleotides matching TRBD2. Germline V gives CDR1 SGHTA, CDR2 FQGTGA. After removal of 5 bases from V and 0 bases from J, the junction contained 8 bases not matched to a gene. There are 17 residues in the CDR3. As DNA, the CDR3 is TGTGCCAGCAGCCCCAAGCTAGCGGGGGAGAGCACAGATACGCAGTATTTT. Translating gives CASSPKLAGESTDTQYF. Supplemented by reference TRBV7-3 and TRBJ2-3, the full variable domain reads GAGVSQTPSNKVTEKGKYVELRCDPISGHTALYWYRQSLGQGPEFLIYFQGTGAADDSGLPNDRFFAVRPEGSVSTLKIQRTERGDSAVYLCASSPKLAGESTDTQYFGPGTRLTVL.

The table lists this clonotype with a count of one. The CDR3 reads CSARTISATRDRAGDTQYF. The CDR3 coding sequence is TGCAGTGCTAGAACGATTTCAGCCACACGGGACAGGGCGGGGGATACGCAGTATTTT. This rearrangement joins TRBV20-1 to TRBJ2-3; the match to TRBD1 covers 9 bases. The CDR3 is 19 residues long. Germline V gives CDR1 DFQATT, CDR2 SNEGSKA (reference sequence). V gave up 2 bases and J gave up 6 bases; unmatched junction bases: 21.

This clonotype was seen more than once but under ten times. V usage is TRBV5-4 and J usage is TRBJ2-2; no firm D call. The CDR3 sequence is 14 residues long. The ends were cut back, 6 bases at V and 0 bases at J, with 9 bases in the middle. Germline lookup yields CDR1 SGHNT and CDR2 YYREEE (reference sequence). The CDR3: CASNPAPNTGELFF. The DNA of the CDR3 is TGTGCCAGCAACCCGGCCCCGAACACCGGGGAGCTGTTTTTT.

This clonotype was detected ten times or more. The chain joins TRBV5-6 to TRBJ2-5, with D unclear. Trimming removed 1 base from V and 5 bases from J, with 12 bases in between. This CDR3 is 14 amino acids long. Germline loops: CDR1 SGHDT, CDR2 YYEEEE. The CDR3 is CASSLSSLFETQYF. The CDR3 nucleotides read TGTGCCAGCAGCTTGTCCTCCCTCTTCGAGACCCAGTACTTC.

The rearrangement joins TRBV28 to TRBJ1-1; D is unresolved. Trimming took 7 bases from V and 4 from J, leaving 16 bases between them. CDR3 length: 14 residues. Germline CDR1 MDHEN, CDR2 SYDVKM. The CDR3 protein is CASIAYGLPTEAFF. The CDR3 DNA follows: TGTGCCAGCATAGCGTATGGATTGCCCACTGAAGCTTTCTTT.

This clonotype has ten or more counts. The genes are TRBV6-1 and TRBJ1-5, with TRBD1 matching over 7 bases. CDR1 is MNHNS, CDR2 SASEGT, per germline. The CDR3 spans 14 residues. After removal of 6 bases from V and 6 bases from J, the junction contained 8 bases not matched to a gene. The CDR3 DNA is TGTGCCAGCAGAGCCGACAGGGACGGTCAGCCCCAGCATTTT. Translating gives CASRADRDGQPQHF.

As for this clonotype: A much larger clonotype is one base distant, so this may be a read error. The V call is TRBV14, the J call TRBJ1-1, with a weak D call TRBD1 (6 bases). CDR3 size: 13 residues. Germline V gene data show CDR1 as SGHDN and CDR2 as FVKESK. The V gene lost 6 bases and the J gene lost 1 base, with 9 bases spanning the gap. Here the CDR3 reads CASSGQRNTEAFF. The CDR3 coding sequence is TGTGCCAGCAGTGGACAGCGGAACACTGAAGCTTTCTTT.

The chain links TRBV6-2 or TRBV6-3 to TRBJ1-3, with 11 bases identical to TRBD1. There are 16 residues in the CDR3. Germline CDR1 is MNHEY and CDR2 is SVGEGT. The J segment lost 4 bases and the V segment lost 5 bases, leaving 7 bases of the junction unmatched. For the CDR3, the DNA is TGTGCCAGCAGTCTCGGACAGGGGGCGCGAGGAAACACCATATATTTT. Encoded protein: CASSLGQGARGNTIYF.

This clonotype showed up just a few times. The chain recombines TRBV25-1 with TRBJ2-3; TRBD2 aligns across 9 bases. CDR1 and CDR2 from the germline V gene are MGHDK and SYGVNS. The CDR3 totals 16 residues. V trimming: 4 bases; J trimming: 2 bases; junction bases outside the gene matches: 7. CDR3 residues: CASSGWRGGTTDTQYF. DNA for the CDR3: TGTGCCAGCAGTGGGTGGCGGGGGGGAACCACAGATACGCAGTATTTT.

This chain connects TRBV10-3 to TRBJ2-5; 7 bases map to TRBD1. The germline gives CDR1 ENHRY, CDR2 SYGVKD. V lost 4 bases to trimming and J lost 5 bases; unmatched junction nucleotides: 7. The CDR3 is made up of 14 amino acids. The CDR3 reads CAISGTGVWETQYF. The CDR3 DNA is TGTGCCATCAGTGGTACAGGGGTTTGGGAGACCCAGTACTTC.

The chain recombines TRBV7-3 with TRBJ2-5; 9 nucleotides line up with TRBD2. Germline values: CDR1 SGHTA, CDR2 FQGTGA. V was clipped by 2 bases and J by 2 bases; unmatched bases: 12. This CDR3 is 18 amino acids long. CDR3 sequence: CASSLGVSAGGRQETQYF. CDR3 bases: TGTGCCAGCAGCTTAGGGGTTTCAGCGGGGGGACGGCAAGAGACCCAGTACTTC. Together with reference TRBV7-3 and TRBJ2-5, the CDR3 gives the full variable domain: GAGVSQTPSNKVTEKGKYVELRCDPISGHTALYWYRQSLGQGPEFLIYFQGTGAADDSGLPNDRFFAVRPEGSVSTLKIQRTERGDSAVYLCASSLGVSAGGRQETQYFGPGTRLLVL.